This TCR beta chain originates from a study of blood T cell repertoires in COVID-19. Turning to the study itself: COVID-19 samples collected from the United States, Italy and Spain covered acute and convalescent phases. PBMCs, B-cell-depleted T cells, or T cells provided the cDNA or gDNA that made up the material.

Per the authors' pipeline: Reference gene primer amplification in the assay estimated nucleated cell counts. Clones were sequenced by immunoSEQ multiplex PCR, and TCRdb holds only the in-frame ones, with some missing. The V and J calls and clone size were taken over from that table, and D and trimming were inferred from the DNA. The sample includes 100,000 to 150,000 clones, 80% to 90% of them seen just once. Germline CDR1 reads KGHDR; CDR2 reads SFDVKD. V shed 4 bases and J 4 bases; nucleotides not matched to a gene: 5. The CDR3 runs to 15 residues. The receptor was isolated from a woman aged 70-85 years with acute or convalescent COVID-19. The chain has TRBV24-1 and TRBJ2-5; 10 bases are a match to TRBD2. Input material: peripheral blood. In nucleotides, the CDR3 is TGTGCCACCAGTGACAAGCGGGGGGGCCGAGAGACCCAGTACTTC. It yields the protein CATSDKRGGRETQYF.